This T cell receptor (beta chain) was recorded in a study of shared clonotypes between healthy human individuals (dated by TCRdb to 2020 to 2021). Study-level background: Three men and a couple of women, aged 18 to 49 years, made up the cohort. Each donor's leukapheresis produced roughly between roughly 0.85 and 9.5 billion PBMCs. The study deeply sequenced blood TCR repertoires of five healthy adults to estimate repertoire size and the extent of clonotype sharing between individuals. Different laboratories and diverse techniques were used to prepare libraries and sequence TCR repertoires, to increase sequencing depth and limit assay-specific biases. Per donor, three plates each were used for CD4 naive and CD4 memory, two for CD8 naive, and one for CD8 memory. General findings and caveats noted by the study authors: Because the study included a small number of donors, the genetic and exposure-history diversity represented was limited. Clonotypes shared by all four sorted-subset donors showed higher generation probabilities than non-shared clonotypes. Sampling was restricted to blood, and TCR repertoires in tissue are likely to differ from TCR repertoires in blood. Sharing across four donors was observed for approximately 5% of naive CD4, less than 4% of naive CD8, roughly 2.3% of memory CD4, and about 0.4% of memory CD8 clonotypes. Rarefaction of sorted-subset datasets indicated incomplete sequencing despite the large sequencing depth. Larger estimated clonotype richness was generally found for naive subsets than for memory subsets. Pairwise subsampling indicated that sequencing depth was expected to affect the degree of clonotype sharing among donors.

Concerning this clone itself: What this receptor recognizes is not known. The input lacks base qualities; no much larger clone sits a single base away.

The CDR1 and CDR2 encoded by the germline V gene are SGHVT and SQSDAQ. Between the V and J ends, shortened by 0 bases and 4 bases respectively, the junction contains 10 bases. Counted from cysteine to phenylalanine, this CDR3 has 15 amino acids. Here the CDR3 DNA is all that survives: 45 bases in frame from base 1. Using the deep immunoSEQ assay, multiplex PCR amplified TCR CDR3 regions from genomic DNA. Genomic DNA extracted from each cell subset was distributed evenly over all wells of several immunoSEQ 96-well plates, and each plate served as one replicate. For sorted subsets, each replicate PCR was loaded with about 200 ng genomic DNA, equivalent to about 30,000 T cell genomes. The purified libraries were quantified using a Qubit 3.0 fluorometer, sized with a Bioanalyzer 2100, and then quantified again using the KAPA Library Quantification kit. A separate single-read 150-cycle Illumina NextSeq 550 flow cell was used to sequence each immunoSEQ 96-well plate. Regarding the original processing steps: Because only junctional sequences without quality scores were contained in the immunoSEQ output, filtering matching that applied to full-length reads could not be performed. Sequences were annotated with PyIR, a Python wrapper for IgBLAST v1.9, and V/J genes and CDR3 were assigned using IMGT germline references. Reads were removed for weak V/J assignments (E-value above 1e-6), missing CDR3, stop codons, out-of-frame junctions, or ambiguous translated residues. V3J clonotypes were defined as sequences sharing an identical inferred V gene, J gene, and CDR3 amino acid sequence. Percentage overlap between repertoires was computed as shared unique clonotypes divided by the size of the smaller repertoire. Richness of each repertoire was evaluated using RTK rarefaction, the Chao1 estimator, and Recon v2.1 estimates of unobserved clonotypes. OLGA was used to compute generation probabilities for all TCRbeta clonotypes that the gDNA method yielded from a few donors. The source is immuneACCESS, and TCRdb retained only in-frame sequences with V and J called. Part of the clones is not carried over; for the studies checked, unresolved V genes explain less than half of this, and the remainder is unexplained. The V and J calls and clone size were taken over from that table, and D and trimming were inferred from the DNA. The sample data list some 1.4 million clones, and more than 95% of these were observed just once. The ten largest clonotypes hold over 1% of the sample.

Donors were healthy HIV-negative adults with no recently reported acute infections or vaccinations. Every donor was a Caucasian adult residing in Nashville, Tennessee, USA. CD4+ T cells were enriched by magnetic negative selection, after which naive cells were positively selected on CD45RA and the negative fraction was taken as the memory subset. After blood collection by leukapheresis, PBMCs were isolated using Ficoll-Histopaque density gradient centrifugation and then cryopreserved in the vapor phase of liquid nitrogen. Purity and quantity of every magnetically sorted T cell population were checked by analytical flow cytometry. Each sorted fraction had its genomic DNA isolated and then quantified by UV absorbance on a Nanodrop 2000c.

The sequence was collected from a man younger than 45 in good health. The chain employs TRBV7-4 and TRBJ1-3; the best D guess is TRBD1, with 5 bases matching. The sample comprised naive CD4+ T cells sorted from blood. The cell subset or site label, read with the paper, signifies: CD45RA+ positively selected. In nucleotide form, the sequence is TGTGCCAGCAGCTTAGCCCCAGGGTTCGGAAACACCATATATTTT. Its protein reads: CASSLAPGFGNTIYF.